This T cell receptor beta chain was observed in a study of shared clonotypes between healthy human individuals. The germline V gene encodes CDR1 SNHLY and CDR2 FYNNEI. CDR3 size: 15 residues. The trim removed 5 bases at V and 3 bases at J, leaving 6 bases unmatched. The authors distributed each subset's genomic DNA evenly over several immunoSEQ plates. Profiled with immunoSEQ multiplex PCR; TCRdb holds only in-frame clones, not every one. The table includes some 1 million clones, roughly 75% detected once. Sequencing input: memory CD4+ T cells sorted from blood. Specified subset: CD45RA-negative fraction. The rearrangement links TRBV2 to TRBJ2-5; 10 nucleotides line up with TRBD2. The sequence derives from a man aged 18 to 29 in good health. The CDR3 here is CASSSSGGAEETQYF. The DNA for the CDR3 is TGTGCCAGCAGTAGCAGCGGGGGGGCGGAAGAGACCCAGTACTTC.